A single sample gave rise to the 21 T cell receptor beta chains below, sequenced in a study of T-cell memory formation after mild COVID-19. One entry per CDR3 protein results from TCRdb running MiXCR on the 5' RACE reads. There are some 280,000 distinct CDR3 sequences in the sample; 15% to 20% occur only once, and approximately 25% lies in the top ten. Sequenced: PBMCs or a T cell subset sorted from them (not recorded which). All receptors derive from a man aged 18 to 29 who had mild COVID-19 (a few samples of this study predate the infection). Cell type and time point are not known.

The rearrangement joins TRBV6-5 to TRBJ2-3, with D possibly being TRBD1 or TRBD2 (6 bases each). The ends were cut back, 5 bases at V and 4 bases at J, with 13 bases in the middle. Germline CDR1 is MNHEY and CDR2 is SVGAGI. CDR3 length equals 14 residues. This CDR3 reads CASSGTQGPDTQYF. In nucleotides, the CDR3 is TGTGCCAGCAGTGGGACTCAGGGGCCAGATACGCAGTATTTT.

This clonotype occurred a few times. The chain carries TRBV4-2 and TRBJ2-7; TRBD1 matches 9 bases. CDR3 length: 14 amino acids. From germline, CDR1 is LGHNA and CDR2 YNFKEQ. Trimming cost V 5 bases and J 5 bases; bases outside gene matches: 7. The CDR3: CASSTGTGIHEQYF. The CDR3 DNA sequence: TGTGCCAGCAGCACCGGGACAGGGATCCACGAGCAGTACTTC.

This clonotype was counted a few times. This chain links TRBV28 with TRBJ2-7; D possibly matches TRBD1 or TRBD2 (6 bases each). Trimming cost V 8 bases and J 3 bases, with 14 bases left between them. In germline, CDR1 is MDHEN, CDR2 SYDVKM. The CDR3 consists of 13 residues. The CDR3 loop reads CASVGGQNYEQYF. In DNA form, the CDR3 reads TGTGCCAGCGTAGGGGGGCAGAACTACGAGCAGTACTTC.

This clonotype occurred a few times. The CDR3: CASSRWAGVGQPQHF. The CDR3 DNA is TGCGCCAGCAGCAGATGGGCAGGGGTGGGCCAGCCCCAGCATTTT. The chain has TRBV5-1 and TRBJ1-5; perhaps TRBD1 as D (6 bases). Germline V CDR1 and CDR2: SGHRS, YFSETQ. Trimming removed 4 bases from V and 7 bases from J, with 18 bases in between. The CDR3 totals 15 residues.

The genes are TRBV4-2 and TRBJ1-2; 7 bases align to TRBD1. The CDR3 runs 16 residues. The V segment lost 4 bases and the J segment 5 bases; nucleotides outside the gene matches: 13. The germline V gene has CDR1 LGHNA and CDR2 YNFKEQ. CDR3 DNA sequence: TGTGCCAGCAGCCTCACAAGTGGGACAGCTCAATATGGCTACACCTTC. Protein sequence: CASSLTSGTAQYGYTF.

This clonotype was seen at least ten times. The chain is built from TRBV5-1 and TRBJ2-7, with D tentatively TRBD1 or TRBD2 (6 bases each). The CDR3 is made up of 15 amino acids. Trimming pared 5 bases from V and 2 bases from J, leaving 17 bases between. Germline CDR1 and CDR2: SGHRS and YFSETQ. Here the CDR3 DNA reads TGCGCCAGCAGTTGGGGGGCAGGGGAGGCCTACGAGCAGTACGTC. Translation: CASSWGAGEAYEQYV.

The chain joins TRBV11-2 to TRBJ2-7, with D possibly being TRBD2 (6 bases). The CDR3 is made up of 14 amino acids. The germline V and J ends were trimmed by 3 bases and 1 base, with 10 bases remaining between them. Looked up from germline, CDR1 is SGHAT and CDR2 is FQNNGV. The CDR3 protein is CASSLWAGSYEQYV. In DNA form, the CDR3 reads TGTGCCAGCAGCTTGTGGGCGGGATCCTACGAGCAGTACGTC.

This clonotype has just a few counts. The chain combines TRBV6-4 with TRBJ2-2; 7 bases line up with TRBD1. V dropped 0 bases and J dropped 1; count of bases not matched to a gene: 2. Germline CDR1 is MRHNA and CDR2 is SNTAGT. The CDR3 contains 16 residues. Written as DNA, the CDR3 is TGTGCCAGCAGTGACTCCAGACAGGGGAACACCGGGGAGCTGTTTTTT. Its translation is CASSDSRQGNTGELFF.

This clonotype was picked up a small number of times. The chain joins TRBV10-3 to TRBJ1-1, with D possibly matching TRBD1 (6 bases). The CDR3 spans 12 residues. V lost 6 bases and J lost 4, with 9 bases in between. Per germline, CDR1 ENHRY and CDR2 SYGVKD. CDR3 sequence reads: CAIRDSFTEAFF. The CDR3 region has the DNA TGTGCCATCAGGGACAGCTTCACTGAAGCTTTCTTT.

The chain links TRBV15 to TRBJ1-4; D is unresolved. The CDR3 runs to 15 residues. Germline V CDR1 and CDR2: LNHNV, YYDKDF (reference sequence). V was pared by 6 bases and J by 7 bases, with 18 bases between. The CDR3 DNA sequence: TGTGCCACCAGGAGGTCCGCAGGCGAATTTGAAAAACTGTTTTTT. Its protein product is CATRRSAGEFEKLFF.

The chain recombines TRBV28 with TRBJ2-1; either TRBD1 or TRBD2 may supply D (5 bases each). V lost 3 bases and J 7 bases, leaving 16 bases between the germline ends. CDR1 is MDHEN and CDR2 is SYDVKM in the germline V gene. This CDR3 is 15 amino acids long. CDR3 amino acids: CASSLAGTTVNEQFF. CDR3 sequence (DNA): TGTGCCAGCAGTTTGGCTGGGACCACAGTAAATGAGCAGTTCTTC.

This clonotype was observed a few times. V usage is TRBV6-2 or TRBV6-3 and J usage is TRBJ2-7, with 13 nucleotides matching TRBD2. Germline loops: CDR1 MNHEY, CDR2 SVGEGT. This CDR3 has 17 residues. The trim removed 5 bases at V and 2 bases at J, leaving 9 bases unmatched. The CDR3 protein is CASSTGLAGPLPYEQYF. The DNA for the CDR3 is TGTGCCAGCAGTACGGGACTAGCGGGGCCGCTCCCCTACGAGCAGTACTTC.

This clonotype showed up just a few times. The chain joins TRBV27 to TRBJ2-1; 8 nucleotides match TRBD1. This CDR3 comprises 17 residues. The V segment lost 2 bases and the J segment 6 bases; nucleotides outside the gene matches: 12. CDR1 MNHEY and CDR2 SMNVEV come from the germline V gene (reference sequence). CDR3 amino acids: CASSLHRTGYSGNEQFF. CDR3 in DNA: TGTGCCAGCAGTTTACATCGGACAGGGTATTCCGGCAATGAGCAGTTCTTC.

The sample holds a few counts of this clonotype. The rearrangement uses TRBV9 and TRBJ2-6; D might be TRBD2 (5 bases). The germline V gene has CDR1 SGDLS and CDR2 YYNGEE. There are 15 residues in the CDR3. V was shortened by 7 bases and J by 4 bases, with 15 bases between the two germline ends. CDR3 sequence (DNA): TGTGCCAGCTCAAAAGGCGGGTCCGGGGCCAACGTCCTGACTTTC. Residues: CASSKGGSGANVLTF. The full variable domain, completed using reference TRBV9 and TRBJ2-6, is DSGVTQTPKHLITATGQRVTLRCSPRSGDLSVYWYQQSLDQGLQFLIQYYNGEERAKGNILERFSAQQFPDLHSELNLSSLELGDSALYFCASSKGGSGANVLTFGAGSRLTVL.

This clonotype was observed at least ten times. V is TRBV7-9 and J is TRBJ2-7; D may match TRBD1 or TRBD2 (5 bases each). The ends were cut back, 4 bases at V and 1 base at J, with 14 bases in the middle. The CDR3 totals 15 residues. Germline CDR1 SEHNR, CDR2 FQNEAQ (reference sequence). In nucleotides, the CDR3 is TGTGCCAGCAGCTCTGGAATGGGGGAGTCCTACGAGCAGTACTTC. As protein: CASSSGMGESYEQYF.

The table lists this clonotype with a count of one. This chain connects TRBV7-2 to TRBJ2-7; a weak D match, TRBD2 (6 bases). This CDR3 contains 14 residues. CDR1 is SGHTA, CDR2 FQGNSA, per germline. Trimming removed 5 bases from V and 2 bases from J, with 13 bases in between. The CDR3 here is CASSALAGPYEQYV. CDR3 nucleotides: TGTGCCAGCAGCGCACTAGCTGGCCCCTACGAGCAGTACGTC.

CDR3 loop: CASSASGGAQKTQYF. CDR3 sequence (DNA): TGTGCCAGCAGCGCTAGCGGGGGGGCCCAGAAGACCCAGTACTTC. The chain has TRBV7-7 and TRBJ2-5; TRBD2 matches at 12 bases. The V and J ends lost 5 bases and 6 bases, in that order; junction bases with no gene match: 7. Germline CDR1 is SSHAT and CDR2 is FNYEAQ (reference sequence). This CDR3 is 15 amino acids long.

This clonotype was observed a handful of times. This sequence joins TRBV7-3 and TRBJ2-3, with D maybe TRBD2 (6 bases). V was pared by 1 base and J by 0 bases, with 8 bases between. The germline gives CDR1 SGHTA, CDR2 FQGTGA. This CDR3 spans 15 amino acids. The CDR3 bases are TGTGCCAGCAGCTTAAGCGGGGAGAGCACAGATACGCAGTATTTT. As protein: CASSLSGESTDTQYF.

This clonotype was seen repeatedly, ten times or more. The CDR3, as DNA: TGTGCCAGCTCACCTCGCGGGAACACTGAAGCTTTCTTT. It codes for CASSPRGNTEAFF. The chain employs TRBV18 and TRBJ1-1, with D unclear. The V gene's germline CDR1 is KGHSH and CDR2 LQKENI. This CDR3 has 13 amino acids. Trimming pared 3 bases from V and 1 base from J, leaving 6 bases between.

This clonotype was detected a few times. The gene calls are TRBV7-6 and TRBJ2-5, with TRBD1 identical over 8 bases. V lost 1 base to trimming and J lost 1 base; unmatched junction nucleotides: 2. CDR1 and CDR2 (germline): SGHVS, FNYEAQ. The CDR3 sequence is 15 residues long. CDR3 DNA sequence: TGTGCCAGCAGCTTAGGGACAGGGACCCAAGAGACCCAGTACTTC. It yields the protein CASSLGTGTQETQYF.

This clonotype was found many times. The CDR3 region is CASSSGQGNQDTQYF. The CDR3 nucleotides are TGCGCCAGCAGCTCGGGACAGGGAAATCAAGATACGCAGTATTTT. The chain joins TRBV4-3 to TRBJ2-3; TRBD1 matches at 9 bases. Germline-derived CDR1 and CDR2 are LGHNA and YSLEER. The V and J ends lost 5 bases and 5 bases, in that order; junction bases with no gene match: 8. The CDR3 is 15 amino acids.